The 27 T cell receptor beta chains presented below share a single source sample, sequenced in a study of beta chain features in type 1 diabetes. Which antigens these TCRs recognize remains unknown. Study-wide results and limits: Moderate yet significant TCRB CDR3 shortening was seen in Type 1 diabetes patients in all four CD4+ subsets.

Isolated RNA was reverse transcribed in full, so expressed TCRB transcripts were sequenced. The assay was immunoSEQ multiplex PCR, and TCRdb's table has in-frame clones only and misses some. The repertoire has more than 300,000 clones, 8.5% to 10% of them found once; the top ten carry about 0.6%. Sequencing was carried out using central memory CD4+ T cells from blood. These receptors were obtained from a man under 40 with type 1 diabetes.

This sequence joins TRBV6-1 and TRBJ2-3; the D gene is possibly TRBD1 (6 bases). The CDR3 covers 14 residues. The germline V and J ends were trimmed by 2 bases and 3 bases, with 9 bases remaining between them. CDR1 MNHNS and CDR2 SASEGT come from the germline V gene. CDR3 nucleotides: TGTGCCAGCAGTGAATTCCAGGGGACAGATACGCAGTATTTT. It yields the protein CASSEFQGTDTQYF.

This clone was seen a handful of times. The chain is built from TRBV9 and TRBJ2-3; 7 nucleotides agree with TRBD2. CDR3 size: 17 residues. Per the germline V gene, CDR1 is SGDLS and CDR2 is YYNGEE. After removal of 1 base from V and 2 bases from J, the junction contained 10 bases not matched to a gene. The CDR3 DNA reads TGTGCCAGCAGCGTAACCGCCCTAGCGGCCTTCACAGATACGCAGTATTTT. Its translation: CASSVTALAAFTDTQYF.

CDR3 loop: CASTSGPQETQYF. In DNA, the CDR3 is TGTGCCAGTACCTCGGGACCCCAAGAGACCCAGTACTTC. The chain employs TRBV19 and TRBJ2-5; D may correspond to TRBD1 or TRBD2 (5 bases each). Deletions cut 7 bases from V and 1 base from J, with 10 bases between. CDR1 is LNHDA and CDR2 is SQIVND in the germline V gene (reference sequence). The CDR3 totals 13 residues.

A few counts support this clone. The rearrangement uses TRBV29-1 and TRBJ1-2; 8 positions agree with TRBD1. The CDR3 is 13 residues long. Germline CDR1 is SQVTM and CDR2 is ANQGSEA. The V gene end was trimmed by 5 bases and the J gene end by 4 bases; junction bases not matched to a gene: 6. For the CDR3, the DNA is TGCAGCGTTTTGGACAGGGACCTCTATGGCTACACCTTC. Amino acids: CSVLDRDLYGYTF.

This sequence joins TRBV18 and TRBJ2-1; D is unresolved. Germline V lookup: CDR1 KGHSH, CDR2 LQKENI. V lost 2 bases and J 6 bases, leaving 8 bases between the germline ends. The CDR3 sequence is 13 residues long. This CDR3 is CASSPFVVNEQFF. Here the CDR3 DNA reads TGTGCCAGCTCACCATTTGTAGTCAATGAGCAGTTCTTC.

This clone came up a few times. The CDR3, as DNA: TGTGCCAGCAGCAAGCGGAGGGGGACAAGCTCCTACGAGCAGTACTTC. Translation: CASSKRRGTSSYEQYF. The chain has TRBV21-1 and TRBJ2-7. TRBV21-1 corresponds to a pseudogene. The CDR3 extends over 16 amino acids.

This clone was found many times. The rearrangement joins TRBV5-1 to TRBJ2-7; D gene uncertain. The CDR3 covers 12 residues. With 3 bases removed from V and 6 bases from J, the gap between germline ends came to 10 bases. CDR1 and CDR2 (germline): SGHRS, YFSETQ. CDR3 nucleotides: TGCGCCAGCAGCTCCAGGTTCGGCGAGCAGTACTTC. Translated, it gives CASSSRFGEQYF.

The chain has TRBV2 and TRBJ2-2; 9 bases fit TRBD1. CDR1 and CDR2 (germline): SNHLY, FYNNEI. The length of the CDR3 is 14 residues. V lost 7 bases and J lost 5; bases outside the gene matches: 5. For the CDR3, the DNA is TGTGCCAGCACCGAACAGGGGGCAACCGGGGAGCTGTTTTTT. Protein product: CASTEQGATGELFF.

The chain uses TRBV7-8 and TRBJ2-1; a weak D match, TRBD2 (6 bases). Germline V gene lookup returns CDR1 SGHVS and CDR2 FQNEAQ. The CDR3 runs to 15 residues. Trimming removed 5 bases at V and 0 bases at J, with 11 bases between. CDR3 coding DNA: TGTGCCAGCAGCGCCTTGGGGGGCTCCTACAATGAGCAGTTCTTC. Its protein is CASSALGGSYNEQFF.

The chain recombines TRBV9 with TRBJ1-1; D is perhaps TRBD1 (5 bases). This CDR3 has 14 residues. Per the germline V gene, CDR1 is SGDLS and CDR2 is YYNGEE. The ends were cut back, 5 bases at V and 1 base at J, with 12 bases in the middle. CDR3 coding DNA: TGTGCCAGCAGGCTACAGGAGACGAACACTGAAGCTTTCTTT. Translated, it gives CASRLQETNTEAFF.

The chain couples TRBV30 to TRBJ2-3; 10 nucleotides match TRBD2. Germline V CDR1 and CDR2: GTSNPN, SVGIG (reference sequence). Trimming removed 4 bases from V and 3 bases from J; junction bases left unmatched: 7. CDR3 length: 15 residues. CDR3 in amino acids: CAWNEAGGPTDTQYF. The CDR3, as DNA: TGTGCCTGGAACGAAGCGGGAGGGCCAACAGATACGCAGTATTTT. Based on the CDR3 plus reference TRBV30 and TRBJ2-3, the full variable domain is SQTIHQWPATLVQPVGSPLSLECTVEGTSNPNLYWYRQAAGRGLQLLFYSVGIGQISSEVPQNLSASRPQDRQFILSSKKLLLSDSGFYLCAWNEAGGPTDTQYFGPGTRLTVL.

The chain carries TRBV21-1 and TRBJ2-7; the table's D call TRBD2 went unverified against the DNA. TRBV21-1 constitutes a pseudogene. CDR3 length: 17 amino acids. The CDR3 is CASSKAEETRRNYEQYF. The CDR3 nucleotides read TGTGCCAGCAGCAAGGCTGAGGAGACGCGGAGGAACTACGAGCAGTACTTC.

This sequence joins TRBV4-3 and TRBJ1-4; 9 bases fit TRBD1. Trimming cost V 2 bases and J 0 bases; bases outside gene matches: 13. Germline CDR1 is LGHNA and CDR2 is YSLEER. This CDR3 contains 20 residues. CDR3: CASSQSPRTGASATNEKLFF. In DNA, the CDR3 is TGCGCCAGCAGCCAAAGTCCCAGGACAGGGGCGTCTGCAACTAATGAAAAACTGTTTTTT.

This clone appeared a few times. The chain carries TRBV21-1 and TRBJ1-4; no check of the table's D call, TRBD1, against the DNA was made. TRBV21-1 is a documented pseudogene. The CDR3 spans 15 residues. This CDR3 reads CASSKDQGYGEKLFF. The CDR3 DNA follows: TGTGCCAGCAGCAAAGATCAGGGGTATGGTGAAAAACTGTTTTTT.

This clone was recorded only once. In DNA, the CDR3 is TGTGCCAGCTCACCAGAACAACTTACAGATACGCAGTATTTT. Translation: CASSPEQLTDTQYF. V is TRBV18 and J is TRBJ2-3; no firm D call. In germline, CDR1 is KGHSH, CDR2 LQKENI. V lost 2 bases and J lost 3, with 9 bases in between. The CDR3 extends over 14 amino acids.

The CDR3 reads CASSLGPEDEKLFF. CDR3 DNA: TGTGCCAGCAGCCTGGGACCTGAGGATGAAAAACTGTTTTTT. The V call is TRBV5-4, the J call TRBJ1-4; maybe TRBD1 (5 bases). Germline assignment: CDR1 SGHNT and CDR2 YYREEE (reference sequence). The CDR3 loop spans 14 amino acids. The V gene lost 4 bases and the J gene lost 6 bases, with 13 bases spanning the gap.

In this sample, this clone turned up a few times. The chain uses TRBV11-2 and TRBJ1-3; D ambiguous. Per germline, CDR1 SGHAT and CDR2 FQNNGV. The CDR3 contains 14 residues. The germline V and J ends were trimmed by 2 bases and 2 bases, with 7 bases remaining between them. The CDR3 spells CASSLRVAGNTIYF. The CDR3, as DNA: TGTGCCAGCAGCTTACGGGTAGCTGGAAACACCATATATTTT.

V and J are TRBV28 and TRBJ2-5, with D possibly TRBD2 on 6 matching bases. The germline V gene encodes CDR1 MDHEN and CDR2 SYDVKM. The CDR3 loop spans 14 amino acids. The germline V and J ends were trimmed by 6 bases and 1 base, with 12 bases remaining between them. The CDR3 sequence: CASRDGGVQETQYF. CDR3 DNA: TGTGCCAGCAGGGACGGAGGGGTCCAAGAGACCCAGTACTTC.

The chain recombines TRBV6-5 with TRBJ1-2; D is unresolved. V was trimmed by 6 bases and J by 4 bases, leaving 9 bases between them. Germline V CDR1 and CDR2: MNHEY, SVGAGI. The CDR3 runs to 12 residues. CDR3 sequence reads: CASSLLVYGYTF. The DNA of the CDR3 is TGTGCCAGCAGCCTTCTGGTCTATGGCTACACCTTC.

A few counts support this clone. Here the CDR3 DNA reads TGTGCCAGCAGCTTCACATTAGTGGCCGGAGAGACCCAGTACTTC. Protein sequence: CASSFTLVAGETQYF. The chain carries TRBV7-9 and TRBJ2-5, with D hard to call. The CDR3 runs 15 residues. V was clipped by 3 bases and J by 4 bases, with 15 bases between them. Per germline, CDR1 SEHNR and CDR2 FQNEAQ (reference sequence).

This CDR3 reads CASTSGTGAINEKLFF. CDR3 sequence (DNA): TGTGCCAGCACCTCCGGGACAGGGGCAATTAATGAAAAACTGTTTTTT. The V gene is TRBV5-8, the J gene TRBJ1-4, with 10 nucleotides matching TRBD1. CDR1 and CDR2 from the germline V gene are SGHTS and YDEGEE. V was clipped by 6 bases and J by 4 bases; unmatched bases: 9. CDR3 size: 16 residues.

The J gene is TRBJ2-3, the V gene TRBV6-1; 13 bases align to TRBD2. Germline V gene sequence: CDR1 MNHNS, CDR2 SASEGT. The CDR3 runs 18 residues. The J segment lost 6 bases and the V segment lost 0 bases, leaving 9 bases of the junction unmatched. In DNA, the CDR3 is TGTGCCAGCAGTGAAGCGCTTCTGGGGACTAGCGGGACGGATACGCAGTATTTT. Its translation: CASSEALLGTSGTDTQYF.

The chain has TRBV9 and TRBJ1-5, with D unresolved. The CDR3 has 17 amino acids. Trimming took 0 bases from V and 7 from J, leaving 20 bases between them. CDR1 and CDR2 (germline): SGDLS, YYNGEE. CDR3 loop: CASSVGYSAFGDQPQHF. The CDR3 bases are TGTGCCAGCAGCGTAGGCTATAGTGCCTTTGGAGACCAGCCCCAGCATTTT.

This clone was observed a handful of times. The chain recombines TRBV25-1 with TRBJ2-3, with D perhaps TRBD1 or TRBD2 (6 bases each). V gave up 3 bases and J gave up 5 bases, with 15 bases separating them. The germline gives CDR1 MGHDK, CDR2 SYGVNS. There are 15 residues in the CDR3. The CDR3: CASSDPGGSGDTQYF. Here the CDR3 DNA reads TGTGCCAGCAGTGATCCCGGGGGCTCCGGAGATACGCAGTATTTT.

This chain connects TRBV7-2 to TRBJ2-5; D unclear. The V end was cut by 5 bases, the J end by 2 bases, with 12 bases between. Germline CDR1 and CDR2: SGHTA and FQGNSA. The CDR3 has 14 residues. In nucleotides, the CDR3 is TGTGCCAGCAGCACCCTCTGGGCACAAGAGACCCAGTACTTC. It translates to CASSTLWAQETQYF.

This chain links TRBV6-1 with TRBJ2-7, with D possibly being TRBD2 (5 bases). V lost 8 bases and J 1 base, leaving 12 bases between the germline ends. Germline V gives CDR1 MNHNS, CDR2 SASEGT. The length of the CDR3 is 13 residues. The CDR3 reads CASHLADSYEQYF. Here the CDR3 DNA reads TGTGCCAGCCACCTAGCCGATTCCTACGAGCAGTACTTC.

This clone has more than one count but fewer than ten. The chain links TRBV6-5 to TRBJ2-2; D is perhaps TRBD2 (5 bases). The germline V gene has CDR1 MNHEY and CDR2 SVGAGI. The germline V and J ends were trimmed by 10 bases and 4 bases, with 13 bases remaining between them. The CDR3 has 13 amino acids. The CDR3, as DNA: TGTGCCACTGGAGGCTCTTCCACCGGGGAGCTGTTTTTT. It encodes CATGGSSTGELFF.